The text below deals with one T cell receptor beta chain. The antigen it binds to is not known. Base qualities are not recorded, but no much larger clone differs from it by a single base. These data come from a study of cytomegalovirus exposure and HLA in healthy donors (dated by TCRdb to 2017 to 2019). In terms of the full investigation: In an earlier analysis of 450 to 750 of the donors, 276 Gb of sequence data and 117 million unique TCR beta sequences from some 170 million T cells were reported. An early release that covered roughly 600 HLA-typed donors contained approximately 300 gigabases of sequencing data and about 84 million unique TCR sequences. Of the 398 genotyped donors, 65% to 90% fell in the genetic ancestry cluster associated with self-reported Caucasian donors. The aim of the study was to test whether cataloging public T cell receptors could identify signatures of past pathogen exposure. The study used immunosequencing to profile the T cell repertoires of 666 subjects and linked those repertoires to cytomegalovirus serostatus. Along with the approximately 700-subject first cohort, a separate validation cohort of over a hundred different subjects was used. High-throughput TCR immunosequencing, statistical association of individual TCRs with disease status, and machine learning were combined to predict cytomegalovirus infection status. In a later analysis, previously published TCR beta repertoires from several hundred donors were re-analyzed and high-resolution HLA genotyping was added so that TCR occurrence patterns could be studied. The later analysis used no new phenotypic data to find candidate immune exposures, relying instead on TCR beta sequences and their occurrence across donors. An earlier analysis of some 500 of the donors applied high-throughput TCR beta sequencing to assess whether each TCR beta V gene segment acted as functional or pseudogenic. Donor age, sex, ethnicity and CMV serostatus were collected together with the repertoire data. In a later genetic analysis, genome-wide SNP genotypes for about 65% of the 666 donors were used, and that subset was treated as a discovery cohort. Every repertoire in the discovery cohort had been generated on one and the same sequencing platform. Both class I and class II loci were covered by HLA typing, at four-digit resolution. Typing coverage differed by locus: A, B, C, DRB1 and DQB1 were typed in roughly 620-630 donors, DQA1 in 500 to 550, DPA1 in some 610, and DPB1 in just under 490. Roughly five DR-DQ haplotypes were treated as single units for association and clustering because of strong linkage in the cohort. Across 398 genotyped donors of the cohort, an average of about 240,000 unique TCR beta nucleotide sequences per donor were sequenced, and roughly a sixth of those sequences were non-productive. Broader findings and caveats from the paper: Because counts were too low, about 15 rarely observed V segments, including chromosome 9 orphons, were left out of the earlier analysis of roughly 600 of the donors. Linkage disequilibrium might explain the correlated functional status among segregating V segments, but an unknown experimental factor could not be ruled out. Because some donors lacked HLA typing at each locus, the association tests relied only on the typed subset. In the study, 150 to 200 TCR beta chains were listed as associated with cytomegalovirus. According to a later analysis, parvovirus B19, influenza, CMV and Epstein-Barr virus appeared linked to several top co-occurrence clusters. V-gene and J-gene trimming of TCR beta chains was associated with a missense DCLRE1C variant in a later genetic analysis, and the association was replicated in an independent cohort. The cohort was sequenced for TCR beta chains only, and without alpha or paired-chain data the features that could be detected were limited. Cytomegalovirus status was reported to be diagnosed by the classifier with high specificity and sensitivity in both the original and validation cohorts. Presence/absence analyses assumed roughly uniform sequencing depth across donors, an assumption that may not hold. In vitro tests confirmed that a few of the cytomegalovirus-associated TCR beta chains recognize cytomegalovirus antigens. Some IMGT-functional V segments, including TRBV6-2 and TRBV6-3, could not be told apart with the 87-base-pair reads, so those segments were excluded. The sequencing pipeline was judged likely to have produced a cluster of highly shared sequence variants as a technical artifact. In a later analysis, HLA-associated TCR beta chains were found to be more clonally expanded and to have lower generation probabilities than equally common non-associated chains. When HLA alleles, especially DR and DQ, strongly co-occurred, attributing TCR associations to individual alleles was difficult. Across donors, most TCR sequences were observed very rarely, whereas some public TCRs were present in many individuals. A further reported finding was that TCR beta sequences accurately predicted the HLA-A and HLA-B alleles for most subjects in the first cohort. In a later analysis, the rate of TCR association differed among HLA loci, with DRB1 alleles having the most associated TCRs and HLA-C alleles having the fewest. For the cohort, immune exposure information was limited to CMV serostatus. According to the authors, the approach could potentially be generalized to other disease states and immunological phenotypes. Specific HLA alleles were associated with about 17,000 TCR beta sequences at a false discovery rate of 0.05 in a later analysis. In an earlier analysis of fewer than 700 of the donors, most TCR beta V segments appeared in productive rearrangements about 90% or about 30% of the time, broadly matching IMGT annotations. Most CMV-associated TCR beta chains appeared to be HLA-restricted in a later analysis, and the HLA associations seemed to be driven largely by CMV exposure. In a later genetic analysis, fewer N-insertions in productive TCRs were reported among donors in an Asian-associated ancestry cluster than the approximately 710-donor mean.

CDR1 is given as SEHNR and CDR2 as FQNEAQ, both from the germline V gene (reference sequence). Reading from cysteine to phenylalanine, the CDR3 counts 14 amino acids. The read is trimmed to its CDR3 DNA, 42 bases read in frame from base 1. V is pared back by 1 base and J by 3 bases, with 9 bases lying between the germline termini. The cohort consisted of 666 healthy bone marrow donors. At the time of sampling, every cohort member was nominally healthy, though immune exposures that went unrecorded were likely present. The donor was CMV seropositive and was included in the group of some 290 seropositive cohort members. A peripheral blood sample was provided by each donor, and peripheral blood mononuclear cells were used for TCR beta sequencing. Genomic DNA extraction from the blood cell samples was performed with the Qiagen DNeasy Blood Extraction Kit. Receptor libraries were prepared by the immunoSEQ multiplex PCR assay. For the multiplex PCR, a mixture combining 60 forward primers for TCR Vbeta segments and 13 reverse primers for TCR Jbeta segments was used. Amplification of the CDR3 region of rearranged TCR beta genes was performed with a multiplex PCR assay on genomic DNA. Amplified TCR beta libraries were sequenced as 87-base-pair reads on the Illumina HiSeq System. In the authors' own workflow: A later analysis counted some 80 million unique TCR beta chains across the 690 or so repertoires, and 9 million to 14 million of these chains were shared by at least two donors. Raw reads were error-corrected and collapsed into unique sequences with a nearest-neighbor algorithm that merged closely related sequences to remove PCR and sequencing errors. V, D and J gene segments were assigned by aligning CDR3 sequences to IMGT reference sequences. For a sequence to be retained, a match of at least six nucleotides was required to both a V gene segment and a J gene segment. A rearrangement counted as productive if the CDR3 had no stop codons and remained in frame with V and J, and every other rearrangement counted as non-productive. Following IMGT convention, CDR3 was defined as the stretch from the second conserved V-encoded cysteine to the conserved J-encoded phenylalanine. The earlier analysis of about 560 of the donors excluded any sequence lacking an unambiguous match to a single V gene segment. In an earlier analysis of more than 500 of the donors, a V segment was called functional when productive rearrangements were above 56.7%, and segregating when the standard deviation between donors exceeded 5%. To diagnose cytomegalovirus status from the catalog of TCR beta chain sequences, a statistical classification framework was built. In a later analysis, TCR nucleotide sequences were compared against IMGT/GENE-DB human TR gene sequences so that V and J genes could be assigned. Using the TCRdist pipeline, a later analysis assigned CDR3 sequences along with most-parsimonious VDJ recombination scenarios. In a later analysis, each TCR beta chain was defined by its CDR3 amino acid sequence together with its V-gene family, and reads lacking a unique V-gene family were excluded. In a later analysis, 450 to 600 highly shared, low-generation-probability nucleotide sequences were removed to address suspected cross-contamination and a sequencing artifact. A later analysis calculated a clonal expansion index for each public chain from normalized within-repertoire ranks of inferred template counts. In a later analysis, generation probabilities were computed using a VDJ recombination model fitted to out-of-frame rearrangements, and the results were checked against IGoR. In a later analysis, hypergeometric tests were used to score TCR-TCR, TCR-HLA and TCR-CMV co-occurrence, with a repertoire-size bias correction applied to TCR pairs. To estimate false discovery rates, a later analysis permuted the HLA or CMV assignments 20 times. A later analysis grouped co-occurring TCRs with DBSCAN, adding TCRdist sequence similarity when clustering within HLA-allele-positive subsets. Repertoires with fewer than 30,000 or more than 120,000 public chains, plus five repertoires with anomalous nucleotide sharing, were excluded from co-occurrence clustering. The clones in this table, taken by TCRdb from immuneACCESS, are in-frame only. Not every clone is retained; where verified, under half of the shortfall comes from an unresolved V gene, and the cause of the rest is unknown. V and J calls and clone size follow that table, whereas D and trimming were derived from the DNA. This sample holds about 210,000 clones; about 83% were observed only once. Of the sample, around 9.6% is held by the ten largest clones.

The chain is made from TRBV7-9 and TRBJ1-1; TRBD1 might be the D gene, on 5 matching bases. The origin of this receptor is a woman aged 50 to 60 in good health and CMV-seropositive. Sequenced sample: PBMCs. The CDR3 corresponds to CASSLEGGDTEAFF. The nucleotide sequence reads as follows: TGTGCCAGCAGCTTAGAAGGAGGGGACACTGAAGCTTTCTTT. This CDR3, with the reference TRBV7-9 and TRBJ1-1 proteins standing in past its ends, gives the full variable domain DTGVSQNPRHKITKRGQNVTFRCDPISEHNRLYWYRQTLGQGPEFLTYFQNEAQLEKSRLLSDRFSAERPKGSFSTLEIQRTEQGDSAMYLCASSLEGGDTEAFFGQGTRLTVV.